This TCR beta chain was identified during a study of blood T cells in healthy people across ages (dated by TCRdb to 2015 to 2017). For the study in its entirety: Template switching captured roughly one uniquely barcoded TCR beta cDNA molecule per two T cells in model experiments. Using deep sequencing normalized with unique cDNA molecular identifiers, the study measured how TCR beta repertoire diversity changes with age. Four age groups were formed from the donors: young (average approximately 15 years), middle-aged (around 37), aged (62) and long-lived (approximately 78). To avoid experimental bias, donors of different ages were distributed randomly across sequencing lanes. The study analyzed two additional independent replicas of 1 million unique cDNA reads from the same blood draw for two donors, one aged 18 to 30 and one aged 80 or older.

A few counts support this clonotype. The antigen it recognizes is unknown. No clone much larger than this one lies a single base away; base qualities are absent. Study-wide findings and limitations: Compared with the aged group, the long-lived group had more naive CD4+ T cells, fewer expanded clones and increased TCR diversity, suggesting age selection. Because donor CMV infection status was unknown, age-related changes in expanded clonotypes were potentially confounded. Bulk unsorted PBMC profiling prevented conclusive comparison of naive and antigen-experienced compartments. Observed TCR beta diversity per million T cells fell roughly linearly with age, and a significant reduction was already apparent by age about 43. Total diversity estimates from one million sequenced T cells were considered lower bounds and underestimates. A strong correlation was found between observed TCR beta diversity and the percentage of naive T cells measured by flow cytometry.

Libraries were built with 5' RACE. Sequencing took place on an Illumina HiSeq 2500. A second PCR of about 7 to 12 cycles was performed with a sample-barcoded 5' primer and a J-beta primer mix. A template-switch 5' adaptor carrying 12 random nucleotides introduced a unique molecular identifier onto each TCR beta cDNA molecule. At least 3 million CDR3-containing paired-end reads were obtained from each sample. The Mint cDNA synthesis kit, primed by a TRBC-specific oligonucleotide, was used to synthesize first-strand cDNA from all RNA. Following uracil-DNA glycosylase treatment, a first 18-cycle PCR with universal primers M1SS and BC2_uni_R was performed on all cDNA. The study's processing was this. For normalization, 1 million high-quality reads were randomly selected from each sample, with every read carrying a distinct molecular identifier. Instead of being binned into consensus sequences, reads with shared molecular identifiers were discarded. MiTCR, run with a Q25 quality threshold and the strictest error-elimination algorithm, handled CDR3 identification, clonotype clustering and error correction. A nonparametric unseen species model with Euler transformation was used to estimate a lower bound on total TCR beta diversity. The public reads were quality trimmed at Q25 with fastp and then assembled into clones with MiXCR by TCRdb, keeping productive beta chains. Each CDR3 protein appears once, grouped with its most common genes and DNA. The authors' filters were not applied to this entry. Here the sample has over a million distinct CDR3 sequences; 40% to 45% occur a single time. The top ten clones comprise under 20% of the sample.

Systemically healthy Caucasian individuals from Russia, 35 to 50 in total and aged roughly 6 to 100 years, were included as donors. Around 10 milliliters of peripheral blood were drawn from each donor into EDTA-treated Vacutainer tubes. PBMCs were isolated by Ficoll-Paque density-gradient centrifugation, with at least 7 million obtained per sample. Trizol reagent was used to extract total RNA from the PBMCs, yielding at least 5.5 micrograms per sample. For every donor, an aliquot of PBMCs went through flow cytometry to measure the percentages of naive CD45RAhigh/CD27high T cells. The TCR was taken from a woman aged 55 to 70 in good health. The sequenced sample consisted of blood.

The CDR3 is CASRSRDNEKLFF. The nucleotides are TGCGCCAGCAGGTCCCGGGACAATGAAAAACTGTTTTTT. Recombination linked TRBV5-1 to TRBJ1-4, and TRBD1 may be the D gene, going by 5 matching bases. At the junction V is shortened by 5 bases and J by 5 bases, with 10 bases in between. The CDR3 runs 13 residues from the cysteine to the phenylalanine. CDR3 DNA is the only sequence kept; it has 39 bases, read in frame from the first base. The germline V gene gives CDR1 as SGHRS and CDR2 as YFSETQ.